One and the same sample provided the 12 T cell receptor beta chains below, sequenced in a study of T cells in Graves' hyperthyroidism and ophthalmopathy. Authors of the study amplified TCR beta CDR3 regions from RNA transcripts. HTBI primers drove first-round RT-PCR of the TCR CDR3. In TCRdb, the multiplex PCR reads were re-called with MiXCR into one record per CDR3 protein. The data show more than 500,000 distinct CDR3 sequences, around 15% seen once. Sequencing was performed on blood. Receptors originate from a woman aged 25 to 39 with Graves' hyperthyroidism.

This clonotype was counted a few times. V usage is TRBV6-2 or TRBV6-3 and J usage is TRBJ2-1; no clear D gene. The CDR3 runs 15 residues. Per germline, CDR1 MNHEY and CDR2 SVGEGT. V was clipped by 6 bases and J by 0 bases, with 12 bases between them. The CDR3 DNA reads as TGTGCCAGCAGGGACGTATTTAGCTCCTACAATGAGCAGTTCTTC. Residues: CASRDVFSSYNEQFF.

This clonotype was seen a few times. This rearrangement joins TRBV19 to TRBJ2-2; D is unresolved. V was trimmed by 2 bases and J by 3 bases, leaving 16 bases between them. Germline CDR1 reads LNHDA; CDR2 reads SQIVND (reference sequence). The CDR3 spans 17 residues. The CDR3 nucleotides read TGTGCCAGTAGTATATCGGGCGCAGGAATCTACACCGGGGAGCTGTTTTTT. This encodes CASSISGAGIYTGELFF.

This clonotype was found a few times. The chain recombines TRBV20-1 with TRBJ2-7; a possible D gene is TRBD1 (6 bases). V was shortened by 6 bases and J by 0 bases, with 12 bases between the two germline ends. Looked up from germline, CDR1 is DFQATT and CDR2 is SNEGSKA (reference sequence). This CDR3 has 13 residues. CDR3 residues: CSATGTHSYEQYF. The DNA of the CDR3 is TGCAGTGCCACCGGGACACACTCCTACGAGCAGTACTTC.

This clonotype was observed at least ten times. V and J are TRBV5-1 and TRBJ2-1; the D gene is possibly TRBD2 (6 bases). Germline CDR1 and CDR2: SGHRS and YFSETQ. V lost 0 bases to trimming and J lost 8 bases, with 12 bases between them. The CDR3 loop spans 14 amino acids. The CDR3 nucleotides read TGCGCCAGCAGCTTGGGGACTACTTCCCATGAGCAGTTCTTC. It encodes CASSLGTTSHEQFF.

This clonotype was counted ten times or more. The J gene is TRBJ1-5, the V gene TRBV18; D gene uncertain. The CDR3 consists of 14 residues. The V end was cut by 6 bases, the J end by 0 bases, with 9 bases between. The germline gives CDR1 KGHSH, CDR2 LQKENI. CDR3 loop: CASSEGTSNQPQHF. DNA of the CDR3: TGTGCCAGCTCCGAAGGAACTAGCAATCAGCCCCAGCATTTT.

The gene calls are TRBV6-2 or TRBV6-3 and TRBJ1-1; D uncertain. The germline CDR1 and CDR2 sequences are MNHEY and SVGEGT. The germline V and J ends were trimmed by 3 bases and 1 base, with 12 bases remaining between them. The CDR3 totals 15 residues. Here the CDR3 reads CASSYLGRPNTEAFF. In DNA, the CDR3 is TGTGCCAGCAGTTATCTCGGACGGCCGAACACTGAAGCTTTCTTT.

This clonotype was counted at least ten times. The CDR3 here is CASSLKAASMNTEAFF. The CDR3 DNA sequence: TGTGCCAGCAGCTTAAAGGCGGCGAGCATGAACACTGAAGCTTTCTTT. This sequence joins TRBV7-3 and TRBJ1-1; no clear D. CDR3 length: 16 amino acids. Germline V lookup: CDR1 SGHTA, CDR2 FQGTGA. The germline V and J ends were trimmed by 1 base and 0 bases, with 12 bases remaining between them.

The V and J genes are TRBV6-1 and TRBJ2-1, with D unclear. This CDR3 contains 18 residues. Germline values: CDR1 MNHNS, CDR2 SASEGT. V was clipped by 6 bases and J by 0 bases, with 21 bases between them. The CDR3 loop reads CASRWMEWSSSSYNEQFF. The CDR3 bases are TGTGCCAGCAGGTGGATGGAATGGAGCTCGAGCTCCTACAATGAGCAGTTCTTC.

V gene TRBV7-6 combines with J gene TRBJ1-1; D is uncertain. The germline CDR1 and CDR2 sequences are SGHVS and FNYEAQ. Trimming removed 10 bases at V and 8 bases at J, with 23 bases between. The CDR3 loop spans 14 amino acids. CDR3 in DNA: TGTGCCATCCGCAGCCGCCCTCCTCTAGGAGAAGCTTTCTTT. This codes for CAIRSRPPLGEAFF.

This clonotype was observed a few times. J is TRBJ1-6 and V is TRBV7-2; D uncertain. Looked up from germline, CDR1 is SGHTA and CDR2 is FQGNSA. The CDR3 has 14 amino acids. V was shortened by 1 base and J by 10 bases, with 11 bases between the two germline ends. CDR3: CASSLEGQISPLHF. The CDR3 DNA is TGTGCCAGCAGCTTAGAAGGGCAGATCTCACCCCTCCACTTT.

Many counts were recorded for this clonotype. The gene calls are TRBV27 and TRBJ2-7; tentative D call: TRBD1 (5 bases). The CDR3 contains 14 residues. V dropped 5 bases and J dropped 2 bases, with 13 bases sitting between them. CDR1 MNHEY and CDR2 SMNVEV come from the germline V gene (reference sequence). CDR3 sequence: CASSMTVTTYEQYF. The CDR3 nucleotides read TGTGCCAGCAGTATGACAGTCACGACCTACGAGCAGTACTTC.

Many counts were recorded for this clonotype. The chain recombines TRBV15 with TRBJ2-7, with 12 nucleotides matching TRBD1. Unmatched junction bases numbered 10, after V lost 5 bases and J lost 5 bases. Germline CDR1 reads LNHNV; CDR2 reads YYDKDF (reference sequence). This CDR3 contains 16 residues. The CDR3 sequence: CATSPNIGTGGDEQYF. The CDR3 region has the DNA TGTGCCACCAGCCCGAATATCGGGACAGGGGGCGACGAGCAGTACTTC.